The source of this T cell receptor beta chain is a study of OX40 agonist ivuxolimab in advanced cancers. The CDR3 extends over 14 amino acids. CDR1 and CDR2 (germline): SGHTA, FQGNSA. Deletions cut 5 bases from V and 0 bases from J, with 7 bases between. Assay: immunoSEQ multiplex PCR; the TCRdb copy retains only in-frame clones and omits some. The sample contains about 80,000 clones, 90% to 95% of which appear only once. The sample in question was CD4+ or CD8+ T cells sorted from blood, obtained in a trial of the OX40 agonist ivuxolimab. The TCR sequence derives from an adult with an advanced solid tumor such as melanoma, head and neck, liver or kidney cancer. The chain is built from TRBV7-2 and TRBJ1-4; no reliable D call. CDR3 in amino acids: CASSRSTTNEKLFF. The CDR3 region has the DNA TGTGCCAGCAGCCGAAGCACAACTAATGAAAAACTGTTTTTT.